Presented here are 2 T cell receptor beta chains from one specimen sequenced in a study of T cells expressing NK-cell markers (dated by TCRdb to the early 2020s). Libraries came from 5' RACE. Sequencing relied on an Illumina HiSeq 2000. The reads, reprocessed by TCRdb, yield one row per CDR3 protein sequence and no DNA. The sample's records list some 450,000 distinct CDR3 sequences. 7.3% of the sample goes to the ten largest clones. Sequencing was performed on blood T cells: a sorted CD56 or NKG2C T cell subset, CD4+ or CD8+ T cells, or bulk PBMC T cells (not recorded which). These receptors all stem from a woman aged 18-70 years in good health.

The rearrangement links TRBV19 to TRBJ1-1; there is no DNA to check the TCRdb D call of TRBD1. Germline values: CDR1 LNHDA, CDR2 SQIVND (reference sequence). This CDR3 contains 16 residues. The CDR3 region is CASSIIQGMANTEAFF.

The rearrangement joins TRBV20-1 to TRBJ2-1; TCRdb proposes TRBD1, but this gene call is untestable without DNA. This CDR3 comprises 15 residues. Per germline, CDR1 DFQATT and CDR2 SNEGSKA (reference sequence). The CDR3: CSARAPGQGRDEQFF.